Listed here are 5 T cell receptor beta chains from one sample, sequenced in a study of blood T cell repertoires in COVID-19. The assay was immunoSEQ multiplex PCR, and TCRdb's table has in-frame clones only and misses some. The data contain under 550,000 clones, 70% to 90% of them singletons. The sample comprised peripheral blood. The receptors derive from a man aged 18 to 30 with COVID-19, enrolled during active disease.

The chain employs TRBV5-5 and TRBJ2-6, with 7 bases identical to TRBD1. The CDR3 is 17 residues long. V gave up 4 bases and J gave up 0 bases; unmatched junction bases: 7. Germline V gene sequence: CDR1 SGHKS, CDR2 YYEKEE (reference sequence). CDR3: CASSLLEGASGANVLTF. The DNA of the CDR3 is TGTGCCAGCAGCCTACTAGAGGGGGCCTCTGGGGCCAACGTCCTGACTTTC. The entire variable domain, with the rest obtained from reference TRBV5-5 and TRBJ2-6, is as follows: DAGVTQSPTHLIKTRGQQVTLRCSPISGHKSVSWYQQVLGQGPQFIFQYYEKEERGRGNFPDRFSARQFPNYSSELNVNALLLGDSALYLCASSLLEGASGANVLTFGAGSRLTVL.

Only one count was recorded for this clone. V gene TRBV6-4 combines with J gene TRBJ1-5, with D perhaps matching TRBD1 (6 bases). Germline values: CDR1 MRHNA, CDR2 SNTAGT. V shed 10 bases and J shed 0 bases, with 25 bases lying between them. The CDR3 is made up of 18 amino acids. The CDR3 DNA is TGTGCCACTCCGCGGGGGGGCCACCTCACCTATAGCAATCAGCCCCAGCATTTT. Translation: CATPRGGHLTYSNQPQHF.

CDR3: CASSRNGQEYGYTF. CDR3 bases: TGTGCCAGCAGCCGGAACGGACAGGAATATGGCTACACCTTC. V usage is TRBV7-9 and J usage is TRBJ1-2; 7 positions match TRBD1. This CDR3 contains 14 residues. Germline V gives CDR1 SEHNR, CDR2 FQNEAQ (reference sequence). V shed 5 bases, J shed 5 bases, and the junction held 8 bases outside the gene matches.

V usage is TRBV15 and J usage is TRBJ2-3, with 8 bases that match TRBD2. The J segment lost 0 bases and the V segment lost 4 bases, leaving 12 bases of the junction unmatched. The length of the CDR3 is 18 residues. Germline loops: CDR1 LNHNV, CDR2 YYDKDF (reference sequence). In DNA form, the CDR3 reads TGTGCCACCAGCACTCCCCTGGGGGCGGGAGGAAGCACAGATACGCAGTATTTT. Protein: CATSTPLGAGGSTDTQYF.

This clone was seen more than once but under ten times. The V call is TRBV7-9, the J call TRBJ2-7; TRBD1 matches 7 bases. The CDR3 has 13 amino acids. Trimming took 7 bases from V and 8 from J; bases not matched to a gene: 11. The germline V gene has CDR1 SEHNR and CDR2 FQNEAQ (reference sequence). In DNA form, the CDR3 reads TGTGCCAGCAATACAGGGGCCTGGAGTCAGCAGTACTTC. This gives the protein CASNTGAWSQQYF.